This T cell receptor beta chain was identified in a study of cytomegalovirus exposure and HLA in healthy donors. Study-level results: It was reported that the classifier diagnosed cytomegalovirus status with high specificity and sensitivity in both the original and validation cohorts. Across donors, most TCRs were seen rarely, yet some public ones were widespread.

To note about this clone: Antigen unknown.

This table comes from immunoSEQ multiplex PCR, and its TCRdb copy is limited to in-frame clones, with some not included. The sample includes tens of thousands of clones, almost 97% of them seen just once. With 0 bases removed from V and 6 bases from J, the gap between germline ends came to 9 bases. Germline CDR1 MNHNS, CDR2 SASEGT. The CDR3 is 13 amino acids. This sequence originates from a man younger than 35 in good health and CMV-seropositive. Sequencing used PBMCs. The rearrangement joins TRBV6-1 to TRBJ2-7; D is perhaps TRBD2 (5 bases). In nucleotides, the CDR3 is TGTGCCAGCAGTGAAGCGCTGAGCGGCGAGCAGTACTTC. Protein sequence: CASSEALSGEQYF.